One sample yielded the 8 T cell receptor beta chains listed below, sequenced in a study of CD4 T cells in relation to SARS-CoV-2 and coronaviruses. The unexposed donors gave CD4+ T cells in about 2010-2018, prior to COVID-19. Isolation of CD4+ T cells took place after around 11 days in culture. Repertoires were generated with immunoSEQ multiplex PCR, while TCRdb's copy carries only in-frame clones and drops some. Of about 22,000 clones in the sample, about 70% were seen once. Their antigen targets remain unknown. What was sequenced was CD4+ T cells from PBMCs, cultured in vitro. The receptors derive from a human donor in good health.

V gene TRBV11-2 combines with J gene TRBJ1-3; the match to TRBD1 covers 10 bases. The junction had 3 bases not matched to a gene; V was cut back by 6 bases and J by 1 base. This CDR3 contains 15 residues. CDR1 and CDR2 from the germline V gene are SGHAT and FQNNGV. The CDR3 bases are TGTGCCAGCAGGACGGGACAGGGGTCTGGAAACACCATATATTTT. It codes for CASRTGQGSGNTIYF.

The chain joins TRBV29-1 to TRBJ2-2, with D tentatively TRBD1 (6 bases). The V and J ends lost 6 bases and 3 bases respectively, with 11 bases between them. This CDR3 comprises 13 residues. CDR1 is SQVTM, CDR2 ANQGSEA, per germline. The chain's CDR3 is CSVRRGDTGELFF. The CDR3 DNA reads TGCAGCGTACGCAGGGGAGACACCGGGGAGCTGTTTTTT.

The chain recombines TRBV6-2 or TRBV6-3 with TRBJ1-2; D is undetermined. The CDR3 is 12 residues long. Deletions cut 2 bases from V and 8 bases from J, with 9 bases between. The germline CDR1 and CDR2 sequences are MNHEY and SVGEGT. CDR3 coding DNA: TGTGCCAGCAGTTACGTTGGGTCAGGCTACACCTTC. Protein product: CASSYVGSGYTF.

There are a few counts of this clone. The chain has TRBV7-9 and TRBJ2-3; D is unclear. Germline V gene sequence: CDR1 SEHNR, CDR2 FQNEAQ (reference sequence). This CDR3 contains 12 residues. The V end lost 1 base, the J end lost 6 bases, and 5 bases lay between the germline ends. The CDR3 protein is CASSLGVDTQYF. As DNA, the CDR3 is TGTGCCAGCAGCTTAGGAGTCGATACGCAGTATTTT.

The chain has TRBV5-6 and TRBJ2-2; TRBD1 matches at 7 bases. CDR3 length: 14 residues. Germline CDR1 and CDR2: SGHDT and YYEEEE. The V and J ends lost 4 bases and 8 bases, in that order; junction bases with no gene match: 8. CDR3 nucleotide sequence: TGTGCCAGCAGCATAACGGGACAGATTGGGGAGCTGTTTTTT. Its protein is CASSITGQIGELFF.

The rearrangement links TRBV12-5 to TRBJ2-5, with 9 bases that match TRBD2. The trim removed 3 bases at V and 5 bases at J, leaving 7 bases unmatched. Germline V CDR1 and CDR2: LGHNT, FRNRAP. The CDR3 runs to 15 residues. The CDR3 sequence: CASGFLLAGYETQYF. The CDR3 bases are TGTGCTAGTGGTTTCCTGCTAGCGGGATATGAGACCCAGTACTTC.

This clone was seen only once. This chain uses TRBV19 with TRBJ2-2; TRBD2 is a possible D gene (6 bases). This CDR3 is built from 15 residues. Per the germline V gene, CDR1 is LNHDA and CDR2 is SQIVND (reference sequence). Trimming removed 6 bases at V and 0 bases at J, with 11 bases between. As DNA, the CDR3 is TGTGCCAGTAGGACCGGGAGCGCGAACACCGGGGAGCTGTTTTTT. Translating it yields CASRTGSANTGELFF.

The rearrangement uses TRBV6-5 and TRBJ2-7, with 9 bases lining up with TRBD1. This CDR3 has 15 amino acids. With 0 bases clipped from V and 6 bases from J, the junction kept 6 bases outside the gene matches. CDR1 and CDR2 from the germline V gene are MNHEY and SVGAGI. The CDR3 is CASSYSMGQGFEQYF. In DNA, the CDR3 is TGTGCCAGCAGTTACTCTATGGGACAGGGATTCGAGCAGTACTTC.